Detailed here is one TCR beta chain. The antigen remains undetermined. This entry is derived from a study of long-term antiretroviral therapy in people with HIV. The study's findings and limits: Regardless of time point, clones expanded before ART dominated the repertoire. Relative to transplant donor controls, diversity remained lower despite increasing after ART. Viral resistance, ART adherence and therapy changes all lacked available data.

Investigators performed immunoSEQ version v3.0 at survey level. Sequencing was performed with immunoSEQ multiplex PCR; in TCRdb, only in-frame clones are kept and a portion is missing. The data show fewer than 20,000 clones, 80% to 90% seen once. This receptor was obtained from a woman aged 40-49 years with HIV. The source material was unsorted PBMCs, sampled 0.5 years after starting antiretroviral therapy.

CDR3 loop: CASSPPEASGSPMYNEQFF. CDR3 in DNA: TGTGCCAGCAGCCCCCCCGAGGCTAGCGGGAGCCCTATGTACAATGAGCAGTTCTTC. The chain joins TRBV7-9 to TRBJ2-1; 10 nucleotides agree with TRBD2. The V gene end was trimmed by 5 bases and the J gene end by 4 bases; junction bases not matched to a gene: 17. Germline CDR1 is SEHNR and CDR2 is FQNEAQ (reference sequence). The CDR3 is 19 residues long.